This T cell receptor (beta chain) was observed in a study of beta chain features in type 1 diabetes. The CDR3 loop spans 14 amino acids. Germline CDR1 and CDR2: SEHNR and FQNEAQ (reference sequence). With 1 base removed from V and 4 bases from J, the gap between germline ends came to 10 bases. Findings and caveats of the study: Researchers report that Type 1 diabetes patients had moderately but significantly shorter TCRB CDR3s across all four CD4+ subsets.

This clone turned up a few times. What it recognizes is unknown. Every bit of the isolated RNA underwent reverse transcription, so sequencing read expressed TCRB transcripts. This table comes from immunoSEQ multiplex PCR, and its TCRdb copy is limited to in-frame clones, with some not included. The sample holds roughly 300,000 clones, around 9% seen once. Specimen: central memory CD4+ T cells from blood. The chain joins TRBV7-9 to TRBJ2-5; TRBD1 might be the D (5 bases). The TCR originated in a man aged 25 to 45 with type 1 diabetes. In DNA form, the CDR3 reads TGTGCCAGCAGCTTAGATTCAGGGCGAGAGACCCAGTACTTC. Protein: CASSLDSGRETQYF.